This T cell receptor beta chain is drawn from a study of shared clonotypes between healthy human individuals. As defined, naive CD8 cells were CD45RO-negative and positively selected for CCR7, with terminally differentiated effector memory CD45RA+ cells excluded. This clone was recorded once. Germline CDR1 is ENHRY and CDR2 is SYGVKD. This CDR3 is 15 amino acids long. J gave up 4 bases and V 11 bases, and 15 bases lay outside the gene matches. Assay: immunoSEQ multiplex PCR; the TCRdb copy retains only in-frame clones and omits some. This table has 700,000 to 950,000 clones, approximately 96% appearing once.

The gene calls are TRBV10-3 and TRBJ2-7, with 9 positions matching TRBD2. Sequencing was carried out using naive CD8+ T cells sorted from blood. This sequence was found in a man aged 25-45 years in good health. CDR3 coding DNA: TGTGCCTCCACAGGCGGGAGGGAATCTTATTACGAGCAGTACTTC. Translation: CASTGGRESYYEQYF.